The 21 T cell receptor beta chains reported below all come from one sample, sequenced in a study of blood T cell repertoires in COVID-19. The assay was immunoSEQ multiplex PCR, and TCRdb's table has in-frame clones only and misses some. The sample yields more than 300,000 clones, roughly 88% seen once. Sequences were obtained from peripheral blood. The receptors stem from a woman between 45 and 60 years old with acute or convalescent COVID-19.

The J gene is TRBJ2-7, the V gene TRBV6-2 or TRBV6-3; TRBD1 aligns across 8 bases. The length of the CDR3 is 14 residues. V shed 0 bases and J 3 bases; nucleotides not matched to a gene: 1. The germline V gene has CDR1 MNHEY and CDR2 SVGEGT. CDR3: CASSYSQGGYEQYF. CDR3 nucleotide sequence: TGTGCCAGCAGTTACTCACAGGGGGGCTACGAGCAGTACTTC.

This chain connects TRBV3-1 (or the pseudogene TRBV3-2) to TRBJ1-1; D is possibly TRBD1 (6 bases). The germline CDR1 and CDR2 sequences are LGHDT and YNNKEL (reference sequence). The CDR3 is 17 amino acids. The V gene lost 1 base and the J gene lost 0 bases, with 15 bases spanning the gap. The CDR3, as DNA: TGTGCCAGCAGCCAAGGTCGTAGGTGGACAGTGAACACTGAAGCTTTCTTT. Its translation is CASSQGRRWTVNTEAFF.

This chain connects TRBV27 to TRBJ2-2; TRBD1 is a possible D gene (6 bases). The CDR3 sequence is 16 residues long. Trimming removed 6 bases from V and 3 bases from J, with 17 bases in between. Germline values: CDR1 MNHEY, CDR2 SMNVEV (reference sequence). CDR3 coding DNA: TGTGCCAGCAGGCGGACGGCAGGGGTGGACACCGGGGAGCTGTTTTTT. It codes for CASRRTAGVDTGELFF.

The chain is built from TRBV7-3 and TRBJ1-1; 9 bases align to TRBD1. The germline V gene encodes CDR1 SGHTA and CDR2 FQGTGA. The CDR3 length is 17 residues. V was clipped by 4 bases and J by 2 bases; unmatched bases: 11. CDR3 sequence reads: CASSSLRDRDPNTEAFF. The CDR3 DNA reads as TGTGCCAGCAGCTCCCTCCGGGACAGGGATCCCAACACTGAAGCTTTCTTT.

The chain has TRBV28 and TRBJ2-7; TRBD1 matches at 10 bases. The CDR3 length is 15 residues. The germline gives CDR1 MDHEN, CDR2 SYDVKM. Trimming cost V 7 bases and J 3 bases; bases outside gene matches: 9. The CDR3 DNA reads as TGTGCCAGCAAGCAAAGGGGACAGGGGTACTACGAGCAGTACTTC. Protein: CASKQRGQGYYEQYF.

This chain connects TRBV19 to TRBJ2-7; 9 bases line up with TRBD1. The CDR3 has 14 residues. Looked up from germline, CDR1 is LNHDA and CDR2 is SQIVND (reference sequence). V shed 5 bases, J shed 7 bases, and the junction held 9 bases outside the gene matches. Written as DNA, the CDR3 is TGTGCCAGTAGTCCACACAGGGGGCCGGGGGAGCAGTACTTC. Protein sequence: CASSPHRGPGEQYF.

The rearrangement links TRBV6-2 or TRBV6-3 to TRBJ2-1; possibly TRBD2 for D (6 bases). CDR3 length equals 15 residues. V lost 5 bases and J lost 2, with 13 bases in between. From germline, CDR1 is MNHEY and CDR2 SVGEGT. The CDR3 loop reads CASSPRLGAYNEQFF. DNA for the CDR3: TGTGCCAGCAGTCCCCGACTAGGAGCCTACAATGAGCAGTTCTTC.

V is TRBV5-1 and J is TRBJ2-3; TRBD2 matches 7 bases. The CDR3 loop spans 15 amino acids. Trimming took 0 bases from V and 2 from J; bases not matched to a gene: 3. CDR1 and CDR2 from the germline V gene are SGHRS and YFSETQ. Here the CDR3 reads CASSLGGSLTDTQYF. CDR3 bases: TGCGCCAGCAGCTTGGGCGGGAGTCTCACAGATACGCAGTATTTT.

The chain recombines TRBV15 with TRBJ2-3; the D gene is possibly TRBD2 (6 bases). V lost 1 base, J lost 0 bases, and 11 bases lay in between. The CDR3 contains 16 residues. The V gene's germline CDR1 is LNHNV and CDR2 YYDKDF (reference sequence). CDR3 bases: TGTGCCACCAGCAGAGGAGCGGGTCCTAGCACAGATACGCAGTATTTT. Its protein product is CATSRGAGPSTDTQYF.

V and J are TRBV29-1 and TRBJ1-5; 7 nucleotides agree with TRBD1. Germline values: CDR1 SQVTM, CDR2 ANQGSEA. The CDR3 sequence is 13 residues long. Trimming at V came to 4 bases and at J to 4 bases, leaving 4 bases not matched to a gene. The CDR3 coding sequence is TGCAGCGTTGGACAGGGCGAGAATCAGCCCCAGCATTTT. It is translated as CSVGQGENQPQHF.

This chain uses TRBV24-1 with TRBJ2-3; D gene uncertain. The length of the CDR3 is 14 residues. Between the trimmed V and J ends, which lost 4 bases and 2 bases, there was a span of 9 bases. From germline, CDR1 is KGHDR and CDR2 SFDVKD. In DNA, the CDR3 is TGTGCCACCAGTGAACAGCCGTTCACAGATACGCAGTATTTT. Protein sequence: CATSEQPFTDTQYF.

This chain connects TRBV5-8 to TRBJ2-7; a weak D match, TRBD1 (5 bases). The CDR3 has 15 residues. Trimming took 0 bases from V and 3 from J, leaving 13 bases between them. CDR1 is SGHTS, CDR2 YDEGEE, per germline. CDR3 region: CASSLEQVMFYEQYF. Here the CDR3 DNA reads TGTGCCAGCAGCTTGGAACAGGTCATGTTCTACGAGCAGTACTTC.

The rearrangement joins TRBV7-2 to TRBJ2-7; D is uncertain. Germline values: CDR1 SGHTA, CDR2 FQGNSA. The V end was cut by 6 bases, the J end by 2 bases, with 11 bases between. The CDR3 runs to 13 residues. The CDR3 reads CASSSLLAYEQYF. Here the CDR3 DNA reads TGTGCCAGCAGTTCCCTCCTTGCCTACGAGCAGTACTTC. The full variable domain, completed using reference TRBV7-2 and TRBJ2-7, is GAGVSQSPSNKVTEKGKDVELRCDPISGHTALYWYRQSLGQGLEFLIYFQGNSAPDKSGLPSDRFSAERTGGSVSTLTIQRTQQEDSAVYLCASSSLLAYEQYFGPGTRLTVT.

This clone was detected once. The rearrangement uses TRBV7-2 and TRBJ1-1; D uncertain. Looked up from germline, CDR1 is SGHTA and CDR2 is FQGNSA. The CDR3 loop spans 12 amino acids. With 6 bases removed from V and 1 base from J, the gap between germline ends came to 6 bases. The CDR3 DNA sequence: TGTGCCAGCAGTCCCAGGAACACTGAAGCTTTCTTT. It encodes CASSPRNTEAFF.

This sequence joins TRBV7-9 and TRBJ1-1; the match to TRBD1 covers 7 bases. The CDR3 contains 15 residues. The V and J ends lost 3 bases and 4 bases, in that order; junction bases with no gene match: 8. CDR1 SEHNR and CDR2 FQNEAQ come from the germline V gene (reference sequence). CDR3 residues: CASSFEGGAGTEAFF. The CDR3 DNA follows: TGTGCCAGCAGCTTCGAAGGGGGCGCGGGCACTGAAGCTTTCTTT.

This clone was counted a few times. The V call is TRBV5-6, the J call TRBJ2-5; TRBD2 is a possible D gene (6 bases). The CDR3 is 14 amino acids. Trimming pared 0 bases from V and 5 bases from J, leaving 11 bases between. Germline V gene sequence: CDR1 SGHDT, CDR2 YYEEEE. CDR3 sequence reads: CASSLGLVEETQYF. The CDR3 coding sequence is TGTGCCAGCAGCTTGGGACTAGTAGAGGAGACCCAGTACTTC.

The V and J genes are TRBV27 and TRBJ2-7, with D possibly TRBD2 on 6 matching bases. The V and J ends lost 5 bases and 5 bases respectively, with 19 bases between them. This CDR3 is 15 amino acids long. The V gene's germline CDR1 is MNHEY and CDR2 SMNVEV (reference sequence). The CDR3, as DNA: TGTGCCAGCAGTGCCCTCACGGGAGCTCGCCACGAGCAGTACTTC. It is translated as CASSALTGARHEQYF.

The chain is built from TRBV5-3 and TRBJ2-5; no firm D call. TRBV5-3 is identified as an open reading frame with a role that is uncertain. V lost 1 base, J lost 5 bases, and 15 bases lay in between. The CDR3 contains 15 residues. The CDR3 loop reads CARSLYRRGMETQYF. The DNA of the CDR3 is TGTGCCAGAAGCTTGTACCGACGCGGTATGGAGACCCAGTACTTC.

The chain combines TRBV5-1 with TRBJ2-5; TRBD2 is a possible D gene (6 bases). From germline, CDR1 is SGHRS and CDR2 YFSETQ. The CDR3 runs 14 residues. Trimming removed 2 bases from V and 5 bases from J, with 13 bases in between. CDR3 sequence: CASSFYGGSETQYF. Here the CDR3 DNA reads TGCGCCAGCAGCTTCTACGGGGGTTCCGAGACCCAGTACTTC.

The rearrangement links TRBV27 to TRBJ2-3; weak D call: TRBD2 (5 bases). The V end lost 0 bases, the J end lost 7 bases, and 5 bases lay between the germline ends. Germline V CDR1 and CDR2: MNHEY, SMNVEV (reference sequence). This CDR3 comprises 12 residues. CDR3 protein: CASSLSGNTQYF. The CDR3 DNA follows: TGTGCCAGCAGTTTATCCGGGAATACGCAGTATTTT.

The chain recombines TRBV14 with TRBJ2-1; 8 bases are a match to TRBD2. The CDR3 has 15 amino acids. The trim removed 8 bases at V and 7 bases at J, leaving 13 bases unmatched. Per germline, CDR1 SGHDN and CDR2 FVKESK. CDR3 amino acids: CASRSRREGRNEQFF. The CDR3 bases are TGTGCCAGCCGGAGCCGACGGGAGGGCCGAAATGAGCAGTTCTTC. The whole variable domain, filled in from reference TRBV14 and TRBJ2-1, reads EAGVTQFPSHSVIEKGQTVTLRCDPISGHDNLYWYRRVMGKEIKFLLHFVKESKQDESGMPNNRFLAERTGGTYSTLKVQPAELEDSGVYFCASRSRREGRNEQFFGPGTRLTVL.